This T cell receptor beta chain was recorded in a study of blood T cell repertoires in COVID-19. Looking at the study overall: Sample material is recorded as cDNA or gDNA derived from T cells, B-cell-depleted T cells, or PBMCs.

One Seattle source followed patients from active infection through their disease course. How the authors handled the data: By means of reference gene primer amplification, nucleated cell counts were estimated. Profiled with immunoSEQ multiplex PCR; TCRdb holds only in-frame clones, not every one. The DNA gave D and trimming, while V, J and clone size come from that table. The sample shows 350,000 to 500,000 clones, 70% to 90% of them seen only once. The germline CDR1 and CDR2 sequences are MNHNS and SASEGT. Trimming cost V 4 bases and J 4 bases; bases outside gene matches: 8. The CDR3 runs 16 residues.

Sequencing was performed on peripheral blood. The gene calls are TRBV6-1 and TRBJ1-2; 11 bases map to TRBD1. The TCR comes from a man aged 18 to 29 with COVID-19, enrolled during active disease. The CDR3 DNA is TGTGCCAGCAGTGCCGGGACAGGGGGACCTCGCTATGGCTACACCTTC. Protein sequence: CASSAGTGGPRYGYTF.